These 9 T cell receptor beta chains were sequenced from one sample in a study of blood T cell repertoires in COVID-19. Libraries were prepared by immunoSEQ multiplex PCR; TCRdb keeps only in-frame clonotypes and omits some of them. The sample lists about 270,000 clones, roughly 84% occurring once. The sequenced sample was peripheral blood. Receptors were obtained from a woman aged 18-29 years with acute or convalescent COVID-19.

The V call is TRBV28, the J call TRBJ1-2, with D uncertain. CDR1 and CDR2 (germline): MDHEN, SYDVKM. Trimming left V 3 bases short and J 4 bases short, with 9 bases between. The CDR3 is 13 residues long. This CDR3 reads CASSLRGSYGYTF. The CDR3 DNA reads TGTGCCAGCAGTTTGCGGGGAAGCTATGGCTACACCTTC.

V gene TRBV7-8 combines with J gene TRBJ2-7; 7 positions match TRBD1. CDR3 size: 14 residues. Germline V lookup: CDR1 SGHVS, CDR2 FQNEAQ. V lost 5 bases and J lost 5; bases outside the gene matches: 9. This CDR3 is CASSLQGIIHEQYF. The CDR3 DNA reads TGTGCCAGCAGCCTACAGGGGATTATCCACGAGCAGTACTTC.

This rearrangement joins TRBV3-1 (or the pseudogene TRBV3-2) to TRBJ1-2, with D perhaps matching TRBD1 (5 bases). Trimming took 7 bases from V and 0 from J, leaving 18 bases between them. CDR3 length equals 16 residues. Per the germline V gene, CDR1 is LGHDT and CDR2 is YNNKEL (reference sequence). The CDR3 loop reads CASTKRTGGSNYGYTF. The CDR3 DNA is TGTGCCAGCACCAAACGGACGGGGGGATCTAACTATGGCTACACCTTC.

CDR3 in DNA: TGTGCCAGTAGTATAGTCGAGGACTGGCGCGCAGATACGCAGTATTTT. Amino acid sequence: CASSIVEDWRADTQYF. V usage is TRBV19 and J usage is TRBJ2-3; possibly TRBD2 for D (5 bases). Trimming removed 1 base from V and 4 bases from J, with 15 bases in between. Germline V gene data show CDR1 as LNHDA and CDR2 as SQIVND (reference sequence). The CDR3 is made up of 16 amino acids.

This sequence joins TRBV12-3 or TRBV12-4 and TRBJ2-1; D perhaps matches TRBD2 (5 bases). V dropped 6 bases and J dropped 9 bases, with 15 bases sitting between them. The CDR3 length is 13 residues. CDR3 sequence reads: CASRTTSPGEQFF. CDR3 coding DNA: TGTGCCAGCAGGACCACTAGTCCTGGTGAGCAGTTCTTC.

In nucleotides, the CDR3 is TGCAGTGCCCTTCTTGGGAGGACCCAGTACTTC. This translates into CSALLGRTQYF. The V call is TRBV20-1, the J call TRBJ2-5; tentatively, D is TRBD2 (5 bases). The V gene's germline CDR1 is DFQATT and CDR2 SNEGSKA (reference sequence). V dropped 6 bases and J dropped 7 bases, with 12 bases sitting between them. CDR3 length equals 11 residues.

This clone came up a few times. The chain combines TRBV19 with TRBJ2-5; TRBD2 is a possible D gene (6 bases). Deletions cut 3 bases from V and 5 bases from J, with 10 bases between. Germline-derived CDR1 and CDR2 are LNHDA and SQIVND (reference sequence). This CDR3 region has 13 residues. The CDR3 region is CASSMAGGETQYF. CDR3 DNA: TGTGCCAGTAGTATGGCTGGGGGGGAGACCCAGTACTTC.

This clone was found once. The chain employs TRBV19 and TRBJ2-7, with D unresolved. V lost 6 bases and J lost 4, with 10 bases in between. The length of the CDR3 is 12 residues. Germline CDR1 is LNHDA and CDR2 is SQIVND (reference sequence). For the CDR3, the DNA is TGTGCCAGTAGCTCGGGTAGTTACGAGCAGTACTTC. Its translation is CASSSGSYEQYF.

The sample holds a few counts of this clone. The rearrangement links TRBV7-2 to TRBJ1-2; D might be TRBD1 (6 bases). Trimming took off 1 base at V and 6 bases at J, with 18 bases between the two ends. Germline loops: CDR1 SGHTA, CDR2 FQGNSA. The CDR3 loop spans 16 amino acids. The CDR3 sequence: CASSLEGQIFGDGYTF. The DNA for the CDR3 is TGTGCCAGCAGCTTAGAAGGACAGATCTTTGGGGATGGCTACACCTTC.